This T cell receptor beta chain is from a study of CD4 and CD8 cells across lung adenocarcinoma regions. The CDR3 is 13 residues long. Per germline, CDR1 MNHNS and CDR2 SASEGT. TCRdb called the PCR reads again in MiXCR, with one record for every CDR3 protein. The sample holds 3,000 to 4,000 distinct CDR3 sequences, around 69% seen once. This clonotype was found a few times. Sequenced material: CD4+ T cells from the margin of a lung tumor. The TCR originated in a male donor with lung adenocarcinoma. The CD4 and CD8 labels of this study may be unreliable. The chain uses TRBV6-1 and TRBJ2-1; either TRBD1 or TRBD2 may fit D (5 bases each). TRBJ2-5 explains the end of the DNA better; the J call may be wrong. The CDR3 region is CASRGTESWTQYF. The DNA of the CDR3 is TGTGCCAGCAGAGGGACGGAGAGTTGGACCCAGTACTTC.